This is a list of T cell receptor beta chains from one sample in a study of cytomegalovirus exposure and HLA in healthy donors. Data came from immunoSEQ multiplex PCR; TCRdb stores just in-frame clones and leaves some out. The sample has 70,000 to 95,000 clones; around 75% are singletons. The sample consisted of PBMCs. Source of these receptors: a man aged 40-49 years in good health and CMV-seronegative. Both conserved end residues are part of each CDR3. A D gene is named only where the DNA matches it firmly. Expanded clones are given a class, and other clones once, few, many or no size at all.

V gene	D gene	clone size	J gene	CDR3 protein	CDR3 DNA
TRBV11-2	TRBD1	-	TRBJ2-5	CASSLARDRRETQYF	TGTGCCAGCAGCTTGGCAAGGGACAGAAGGGAGACCCAGTACTTC
TRBV9	TRBD2	-	TRBJ2-2	CASSDSTSGGLANTGELFF	TGTGCCAGCAGCGACTCGACTAGCGGGGGCCTCGCGAACACCGGGGAGCTGTTTTTT
TRBV29-1	TRBD1	-	TRBJ1-5	CSVATGVGGQPQHF	TGCAGCGTAGCGACAGGGGTCGGCGGTCAGCCCCAGCATTTT
TRBV30	-	-	TRBJ1-3	CAWSVGGWQDHSGNTIYF	TGTGCCTGGAGTGTAGGGGGATGGCAGGACCACTCTGGAAACACCATATATTTT
TRBV30	TRBD1	-	TRBJ2-5	CAWSPGTAQETQYF	TGTGCCTGGAGCCCCGGGACAGCTCAAGAGACCCAGTACTTC
TRBV6-1	-	-	TRBJ1-5	CASSVDQGGQPQHF	TGTGCCAGCAGTGTCGATCAGGGAGGTCAGCCCCAGCATTTT
TRBV7-2	TRBD1	-	TRBJ2-6	CASSLHPGQRKSGANVLTF	TGTGCCAGCAGCCTCCACCCGGGACAGCGGAAATCTGGGGCCAACGTCCTGACTTTC
TRBV10-2	-	-	TRBJ2-7	CASSSGPYEQYF	TGCGCCAGCAGTAGTGGGCCCTACGAGCAGTACTTC
TRBV7-3	-	few	TRBJ1-1	CASSLGRGNTEAFF	TGTGCCAGCAGCTTAGGCAGGGGCAACACTGAAGCTTTCTTT
TRBV20-1	-	-	TRBJ2-7	CSAPLVYEQYF	TGCAGTGCCCCGCTAGTCTACGAGCAGTACTTC
TRBV6-5	-	-	TRBJ2-6	CASSYAIPGANVLTF	TGTGCCAGCAGTTACGCTATCCCTGGGGCCAACGTCCTGACTTTC
TRBV6-1	TRBD1	-	TRBJ1-5	CASSDLVRGRLANQPQHF	TGTGCCAGCAGTGATTTAGTCAGGGGGCGTTTAGCAAATCAGCCCCAGCATTTT
TRBV19	-	few	TRBJ1-5	CASQYGGNQPQHF	TGTGCCAGTCAATACGGGGGGAATCAGCCCCAGCATTTT